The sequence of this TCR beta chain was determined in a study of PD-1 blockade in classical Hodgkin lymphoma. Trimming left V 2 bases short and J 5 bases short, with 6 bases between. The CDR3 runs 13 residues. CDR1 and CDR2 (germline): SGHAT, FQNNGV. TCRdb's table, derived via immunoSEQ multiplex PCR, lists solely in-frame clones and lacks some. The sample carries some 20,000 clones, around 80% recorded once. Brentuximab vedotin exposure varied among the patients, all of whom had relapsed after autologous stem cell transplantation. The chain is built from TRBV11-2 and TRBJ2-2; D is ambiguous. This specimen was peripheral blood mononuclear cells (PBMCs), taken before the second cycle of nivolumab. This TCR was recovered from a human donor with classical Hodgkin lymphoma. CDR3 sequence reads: CASSLRRTGELFF. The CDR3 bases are TGTGCCAGCAGCTTAAGAAGGACCGGGGAGCTGTTTTTT.